This T cell receptor beta chain was identified in a study of CD8 T cells in Susac syndrome. An amount of RNA that ranged from roughly 0.45 to 1 ug was reverse transcribed with random hexamers. With immunoSEQ multiplex PCR, TCR beta CDR3 was amplified across 54 Vbeta and 13 Jbeta. TCRdb re-derived calls from the immunoSEQ multiplex PCR reads in MiXCR, one entry per CDR3 protein. The repertoire has around 160,000 distinct CDR3 sequences, 90% to 95% of them found once; the top ten carry about 0.13%. The authors carried out high-throughput sequencing of TCR beta. They applied it to CD8+ and CD4+ T cells obtained from blood. TEMRA cells were FACS-enriched, and CD8+ and CD4+ T cells were isolated negatively. The sample was CD4+ T cells from PBMCs. This receptor was taken from a human donor in good health.

Here the CDR3 DNA reads TGTGCCAGCAGCCCTCCGGGACGGATGAACACTGAAGCTTTCTTT. It translates to CASSPPGRMNTEAFF. This rearrangement joins TRBV5-4 to TRBJ1-1, with D possibly matching TRBD1 (5 bases). Trimming removed 4 bases from V and 0 bases from J, with 13 bases in between. CDR3 length equals 15 residues. Germline-derived CDR1 and CDR2 are SGHNT and YYREEE (reference sequence).